This T cell receptor beta chain was identified in a study of monozygotic twins with inflammatory bowel disease (dated 2019 in TCRdb). At the level of the whole study: In total, about 28 monozygotic twin pairs made up the full study: 19 Danish pairs, all IBD-discordant, plus nine German pairs, of which four were IBD-concordant and five were IBD-discordant. Each individual had, on average, about 151 000 unique TCRalpha sequences and 181 000 unique TCRbeta sequences available for analysis. Disease-associated traits were sought mainly through comparisons between IBD patients and their genetically identical healthy co-twins within discordant pairs. Broader findings and caveats from the paper: IBD patients had lower TCRbeta repertoire diversity, measured by the inverse Simpson index, than their healthy co-twins. No difference in repertoire similarity was observed between concordant and discordant twins, possibly owing to limited statistical power. The results gave no support for a single strong signal or clonotype linked to IBD. Because patients were on differing immunosuppressive treatments, the repertoires may have picked up extra background noise and inter-individual variability. Different T cell subtypes could not be distinguished in the analysis. Compared with healthy twins, IBD patients had fewer clonotypes in common with other individuals, a difference most pronounced in patients showing signs of disease activity.

Taken from cysteine to phenylalanine, the CDR3 has 14 residues. No coding sequence is recorded. Based on the germline V gene, the CDR1 and CDR2 sequences are SGHTA and FQGNSA. A word on this clonotype: Its recognized antigen is unknown.

From each donor, an approximately 2.3 ml peripheral blood sample was collected into PAXgene tubes and kept at -80 degrees C. Total RNA was isolated from whole blood with the PAXgene blood miRNA kit on an automated QIAcube, without T cell sorting. Deep TCRalpha and TCRbeta repertoire profiling with unique molecular barcoding was performed on peripheral blood of monozygotic twin pairs concordant or discordant for inflammatory bowel disease. Smoking habits were recorded for all twin pairs, and each individual was classified as a current, former or never smoker. Preparation of the library involved 5' RACE. Preparation of each TCR library used 3,500 to 4,500 ng of total RNA. For each sample, cDNA was synthesized in eight separate reactions using SMARTScribe reverse transcriptase. During cDNA synthesis, unique molecular identifiers containing a 6-nucleotide sample barcode were introduced by template switching. Two nested PCRs of approximately 16 and 10 cycles amplified the TCRalpha and TCRbeta cDNA, and bead purification followed each PCR. Before amplification, the cDNA was treated with uracil DNA-glycosylase and purified using the QIAquick PCR purification kit. In the second PCR, Illumina TruSeq-compatible adapters and sample-specific barcodes were added. TapeStation and Qubit were used to check library quality and concentration, and 4.5 to 6.5 ng of each library was pooled. Pooled libraries were sequenced on an Illumina HiSeq2500 single-index Rapid Run with 2 x 100 bp reads and custom sequencing primers. In the source study's methods: MiGEC version 1.2.6 was used for UMI-based consensus assembly, which corrected PCR and sequencing errors. V(D)J alignment, clonotype assembly and CDR3 extraction were performed with MiXCR version 2.1.1. Gene usage, clonotype sharing and MAIT/NKT TCR abundance were normalised by analysing the top 1000, 10 000 and 20 000 clonotypes per sample. Diversity was computed as the inverse Simpson index with the vegan R package after downsampling to 27 000 UMIs. Paired Mann-Whitney U tests on discordant twin pairs were used, with Benjamini-Hochberg multiple-testing correction. After reprocessing by TCRdb, each CDR3 protein sequence is one entry, and no DNA is given. The V and J calls reflect TCRdb's pipeline rather than the authors' work. This sample's table lists 350,000 to 500,000 distinct CDR3 sequences. 2.4% of the sample rests with the top ten.

This clonotype was obtained from a human donor with ulcerative colitis or Crohn's disease, or a healthy co-twin of an affected twin (not recorded which). The sample comprised blood. The sequence joins TRBV7-2 to TRBJ2-1; TCRdb's D call, TRBD1, is unchecked because there is no DNA. The CDR3 region reads CASSFPTGYNEQFF.